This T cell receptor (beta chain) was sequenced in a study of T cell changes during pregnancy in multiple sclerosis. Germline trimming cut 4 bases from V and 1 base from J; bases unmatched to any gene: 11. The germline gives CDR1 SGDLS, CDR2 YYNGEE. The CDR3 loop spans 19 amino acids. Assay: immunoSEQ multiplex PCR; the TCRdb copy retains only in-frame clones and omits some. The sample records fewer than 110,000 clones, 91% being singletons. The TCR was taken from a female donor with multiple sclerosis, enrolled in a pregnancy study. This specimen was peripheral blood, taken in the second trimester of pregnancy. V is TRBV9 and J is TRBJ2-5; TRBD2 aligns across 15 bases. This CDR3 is CASSSTPGLAGGPQETQYF. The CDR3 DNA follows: TGTGCCAGCAGCTCTACTCCGGGACTAGCGGGAGGACCCCAAGAGACCCAGTACTTC.